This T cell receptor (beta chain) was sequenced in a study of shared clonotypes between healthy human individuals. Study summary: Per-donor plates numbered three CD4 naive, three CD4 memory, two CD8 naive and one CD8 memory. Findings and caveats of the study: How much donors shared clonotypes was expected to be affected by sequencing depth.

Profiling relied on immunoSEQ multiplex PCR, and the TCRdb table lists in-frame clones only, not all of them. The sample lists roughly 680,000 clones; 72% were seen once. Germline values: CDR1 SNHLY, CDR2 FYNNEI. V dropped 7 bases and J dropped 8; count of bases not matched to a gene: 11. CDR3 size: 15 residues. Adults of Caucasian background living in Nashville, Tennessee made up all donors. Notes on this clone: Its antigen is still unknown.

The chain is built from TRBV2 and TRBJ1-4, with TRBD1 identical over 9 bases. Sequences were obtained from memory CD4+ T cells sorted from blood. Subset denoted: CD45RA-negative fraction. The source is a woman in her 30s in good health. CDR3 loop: CASNLPQGAGEKLFF. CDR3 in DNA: TGTGCCAGCAACCTCCCACAGGGGGCGGGGGAAAAACTGTTTTTT.